The 22 T cell receptor beta chains below come from one sample, sequenced in a study of blood T cell repertoires in COVID-19. Libraries were prepared by immunoSEQ multiplex PCR; TCRdb keeps only in-frame clonotypes and omits some of them. Here the sample spans about 78,000 clones, 77% being singletons. Material: peripheral blood. Every receptor here comes from a human donor in a cohort sampled during active COVID-19.

The CDR3 reads CASSRRTGALNEKLFF. The CDR3, as DNA: TGTGCCAGCAGTAGACGGACAGGGGCCCTTAATGAAAAACTGTTTTTT. The chain has TRBV6-6 and TRBJ1-4; TRBD1 agrees at 9 bases. V dropped 5 bases and J dropped 4; count of bases not matched to a gene: 8. The germline gives CDR1 MNHNY, CDR2 SVGAGI (reference sequence). CDR3 length equals 16 residues.

The CDR3 DNA reads TGTGCCAGCAGCTTGGGCCCCGACAGGGTCGAGCAGTACTTC. Translated, it gives CASSLGPDRVEQYF. The chain links TRBV5-6 to TRBJ2-7, with 7 bases matching TRBD1. The CDR3 is made up of 14 amino acids. CDR1 and CDR2 (germline): SGHDT, YYEEEE. V lost 0 bases to trimming and J lost 6 bases; unmatched junction nucleotides: 6. Supplemented by reference TRBV5-6 and TRBJ2-7, the full variable domain reads DAGVTQSPTHLIKTRGQQVTLRCSPKSGHDTVSWYQQALGQGPQFIFQYYEEEERQRGNFPDRFSGHQFPNYSSELNVNALLLGDSALYLCASSLGPDRVEQYFGPGTRLTVT.

The gene calls are TRBV3-1 (or the pseudogene TRBV3-2) and TRBJ2-2, with D unclear. There are 14 residues in the CDR3. The germline CDR1 and CDR2 sequences are LGHDT and YNNKEL (reference sequence). The V end lost 2 bases, the J end lost 5 bases, and 9 bases lay between the germline ends. In nucleotides, the CDR3 is TGTGCCAGCAGCCAAACTGAATTGACCGGGGAGCTGTTTTTT. It is translated as CASSQTELTGELFF.

This sequence joins TRBV11-2 and TRBJ1-3; D unclear. The CDR3 totals 16 residues. In germline, CDR1 is SGHAT, CDR2 FQNNGV. The V end lost 5 bases, the J end lost 0 bases, and 14 bases lay between the germline ends. The DNA for the CDR3 is TGTGCCAGCAGCCCCAATATTGTCAGCTCTGGAAACACCATATATTTT. Protein: CASSPNIVSSGNTIYF. Drawing the rest from reference TRBV11-2 and TRBJ1-3, the complete variable domain is EAGVAQSPRYKIIEKRQSVAFWCNPISGHATLYWYQQILGQGPKLLIQFQNNGVVDDSQLPKDRFSAERLKGVDSTLKIQPAKLEDSAVYLCASSPNIVSSGNTIYFGEGSWLTVV.

As concerns this clone: The sample contains more than one DNA sequence encoding this CDR3. The V call is TRBV18, the J call TRBJ2-7; D unclear. Germline V lookup: CDR1 KGHSH, CDR2 LQKENI. The CDR3 spans 11 residues. V lost 6 bases, J lost 3 bases, and 6 bases lay in between. CDR3 amino acids: CASSPNYEQYF. The CDR3 coding sequence is TGTGCCAGCTCTCCCAACTACGAGCAGTACTTC.

This rearrangement joins TRBV2 to TRBJ2-7; perhaps TRBD2 as D (5 bases). The CDR3 covers 10 residues. Germline lookup yields CDR1 SNHLY and CDR2 FYNNEI. Trimming cost V 8 bases and J 10 bases, with 12 bases left between them. For the CDR3, the DNA is TGTGCCAGCGGCCCCGGGGTTCAGTACTTC. Amino acids: CASGPGVQYF.

V gene TRBV27 combines with J gene TRBJ1-6, with unresolved D. Germline V CDR1 and CDR2: MNHEY, SMNVEV (reference sequence). This CDR3 spans 12 amino acids. The CDR3 protein is CNQRSYNSPLHF. CDR3 sequence (DNA): TGTAACCAGAGGTCCTATAATTCACCCCTCCACTTT.

The rearrangement uses TRBV6-4 and TRBJ1-1; D remains ambiguous. The V gene lost 2 bases and the J gene lost 5 bases, with 9 bases spanning the gap. The V gene's germline CDR1 is MRHNA and CDR2 SNTAGT. The CDR3 runs 13 residues. CDR3 in DNA: TGTGCCAGCAGTGACATCGCCGGGACTGAAGCTTTCTTT. Its protein product is CASSDIAGTEAFF.

The V and J genes are TRBV5-1 and TRBJ2-7; the D gene is possibly TRBD2 (6 bases). CDR1 SGHRS and CDR2 YFSETQ come from the germline V gene. V was cut by 0 bases and J by 0 bases, with 10 bases left in between. This CDR3 has 15 residues. This chain's CDR3 is CASSLEQRASYEQYF. Written as DNA, the CDR3 is TGCGCCAGCAGCTTGGAACAGCGGGCCTCCTACGAGCAGTACTTC.

The table lists this clone with a few counts. The rearrangement uses TRBV11-2 and TRBJ2-1; D not resolved. Per germline, CDR1 SGHAT and CDR2 FQNNGV. CDR3 length equals 15 residues. The V and J ends lost 1 base and 9 bases respectively, with 16 bases between them. The DNA for the CDR3 is TGTGCCAGCAGCTTAGTTGGCTACCCGGGTACTGAGCAGTTCTTC. Its translation is CASSLVGYPGTEQFF.

This chain links TRBV5-4 with TRBJ2-2; a possible D gene is TRBD1 (6 bases). V was trimmed by 6 bases and J by 2 bases, leaving 14 bases between them. CDR3 length: 15 amino acids. Per germline, CDR1 SGHNT and CDR2 YYREEE (reference sequence). CDR3 DNA: TGTGCCAGCAACCAAAGGGGGATTAACACCGGGGAGCTGTTTTTT. Translated, it gives CASNQRGINTGELFF.

The chain combines TRBV10-3 with TRBJ1-5, with 8 bases identical to TRBD1. V lost 6 bases to trimming and J lost 5 bases; unmatched junction nucleotides: 3. CDR1 and CDR2 from the germline V gene are ENHRY and SYGVKD. The CDR3 consists of 13 residues. The CDR3 loop reads CAISIQGDQPQHF. The CDR3 DNA reads TGTGCCATCAGCATACAGGGGGATCAGCCCCAGCATTTT.

The chain joins TRBV29-1 to TRBJ2-7, with TRBD2 matching 8 bases. V lost 3 bases and J lost 4; bases outside the gene matches: 5. From germline, CDR1 is SQVTM and CDR2 ANQGSEA. The length of the CDR3 is 13 residues. The CDR3 sequence: CSVDLRGEYEQYF. DNA of the CDR3: TGCAGCGTTGACCTGCGGGGGGAATACGAGCAGTACTTC.

This clone was seen a few times. This chain connects TRBV19 to TRBJ1-2, with 11 bases lining up with TRBD1. This CDR3 is built from 16 residues. Germline lookup yields CDR1 LNHDA and CDR2 SQIVND (reference sequence). Unmatched junction bases numbered 5, after V lost 1 base and J lost 4 bases. The chain's CDR3 is CASSIAGTGGGYGYTF. The CDR3 nucleotides read TGTGCCAGTAGTATAGCTGGGACAGGGGGGGGCTATGGCTACACCTTC.

The V and J genes are TRBV14 and TRBJ2-1; 12 bases are a match to TRBD2. V shed 4 bases and J 6 bases; nucleotides not matched to a gene: 1. The germline gives CDR1 SGHDN, CDR2 FVKESK. The CDR3 has 14 residues. The DNA of the CDR3 is TGTGCCAGCAGCCCGGGACTAGCGGGCAATGAGCAGTTCTTC. This encodes CASSPGLAGNEQFF. Variable domain in full (rest from reference TRBV14 and TRBJ2-1): EAGVTQFPSHSVIEKGQTVTLRCDPISGHDNLYWYRRVMGKEIKFLLHFVKESKQDESGMPNNRFLAERTGGTYSTLKVQPAELEDSGVYFCASSPGLAGNEQFFGPGTRLTVL.

The V call is TRBV3-1 (or the pseudogene TRBV3-2), the J call TRBJ2-5; maybe TRBD2 (6 bases). The V gene's germline CDR1 is LGHDT and CDR2 YNNKEL (reference sequence). The CDR3 is 15 amino acids. Trimming stripped 7 bases from V and 5 bases from J, with 20 bases between. CDR3 amino acids: CASNRPVGGMETQYF. The CDR3 DNA reads as TGTGCCAGCAACCGACCAGTCGGGGGTATGGAGACCCAGTACTTC.

The chain carries TRBV27 and TRBJ2-7, with 9 bases fitting TRBD1. Germline lookup yields CDR1 MNHEY and CDR2 SMNVEV (reference sequence). V lost 7 bases, J lost 5 bases, and 12 bases stayed unmatched. The CDR3 extends over 15 amino acids. DNA of the CDR3: TGTGCCAGCATTCCTTTCGGACAGGGGAACCACGAGCAGTACTTC. Its translation is CASIPFGQGNHEQYF.

The chain joins TRBV3-1 (or the pseudogene TRBV3-2) to TRBJ1-2, with 11 bases that match TRBD1. The CDR3 extends over 15 amino acids. V was clipped by 1 base and J by 6 bases; unmatched bases: 4. CDR1 and CDR2 from the germline V gene are LGHDT and YNNKEL (reference sequence). This CDR3 reads CASSQGWDRGNGYTF. The DNA for the CDR3 is TGTGCCAGCAGCCAAGGGTGGGACAGGGGGAATGGCTACACCTTC.

The chain employs TRBV11-2 and TRBJ2-2; TRBD1 matches at 7 bases. This CDR3 has 15 amino acids. Trimming at V came to 1 base and at J to 6 bases, leaving 5 bases not matched to a gene. The germline CDR1 and CDR2 sequences are SGHAT and FQNNGV. Here the CDR3 reads CASSLVPQGAGELFF. CDR3 nucleotide sequence: TGTGCCAGCAGCTTAGTCCCCCAGGGGGCCGGGGAGCTGTTTTTT.

V usage is TRBV2 and J usage is TRBJ2-5; tentatively, D is TRBD2 (5 bases). The germline V gene encodes CDR1 SNHLY and CDR2 FYNNEI. The CDR3 extends over 15 amino acids. V was trimmed by 7 bases and J by 1 base, leaving 16 bases between them. This CDR3 reads CASIERRGSQETQYF. Written as DNA, the CDR3 is TGTGCCAGCATCGAAAGGAGAGGGAGCCAAGAGACCCAGTACTTC.

This rearrangement joins TRBV28 to TRBJ1-5, with 7 bases that match TRBD1. In germline, CDR1 is MDHEN, CDR2 SYDVKM. The CDR3 sequence is 14 residues long. The J segment lost 7 bases and the V segment lost 2 bases, leaving 5 bases of the junction unmatched. The CDR3 DNA reads TGTGCCAGCAGTTTAACAGGGGAGAGCCAGCCCCAGCATTTT. Protein: CASSLTGESQPQHF. Looking up the rest from reference TRBV28 and TRBJ1-5 gives the full variable domain: DVKVTQSSRYLVKRTGEKVFLECVQDMDHENMFWYRQDPGLGLRLIYFSYDVKMKEKGDIPEGYSVSREKKERFSLILESASTNQTSMYLCASSLTGESQPQHFGDGTRLSIL.

Only one count was recorded for this clone. This chain connects TRBV7-9 to TRBJ2-3, with TRBD1 matching 9 bases. V gave up 5 bases and J gave up 1 base; unmatched junction bases: 7. The CDR3 is 16 residues long. Germline V gene data show CDR1 as SEHNR and CDR2 as FQNEAQ (reference sequence). Here the CDR3 reads CASSALRDRGTDTQYF. The CDR3 nucleotides are TGTGCCAGCAGCGCACTCCGGGACAGGGGCACAGATACGCAGTATTTT.